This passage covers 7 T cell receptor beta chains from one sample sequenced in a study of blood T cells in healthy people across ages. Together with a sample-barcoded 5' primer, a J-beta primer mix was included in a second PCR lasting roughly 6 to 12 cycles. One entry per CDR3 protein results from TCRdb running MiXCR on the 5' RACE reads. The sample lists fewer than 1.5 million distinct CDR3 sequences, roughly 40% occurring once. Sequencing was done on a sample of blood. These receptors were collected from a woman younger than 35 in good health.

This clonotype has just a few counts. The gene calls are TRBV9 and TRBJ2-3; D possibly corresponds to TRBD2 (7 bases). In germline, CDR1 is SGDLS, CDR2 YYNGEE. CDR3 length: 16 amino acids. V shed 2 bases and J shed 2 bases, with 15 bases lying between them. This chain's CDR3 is CASSVSHGGPTDTQYF. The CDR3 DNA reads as TGTGCCAGCAGCGTCTCTCACGGGGGGCCCACAGATACGCAGTATTTT.

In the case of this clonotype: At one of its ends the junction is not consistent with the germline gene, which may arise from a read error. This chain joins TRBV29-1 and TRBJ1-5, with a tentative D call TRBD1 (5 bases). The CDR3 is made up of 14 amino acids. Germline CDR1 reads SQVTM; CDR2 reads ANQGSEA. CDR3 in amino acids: CSVGDGGSNQPRHF. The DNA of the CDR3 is TGCAGCGTTGGGGACGGTGGGAGCAATCAGCCCCGGCATTTT.

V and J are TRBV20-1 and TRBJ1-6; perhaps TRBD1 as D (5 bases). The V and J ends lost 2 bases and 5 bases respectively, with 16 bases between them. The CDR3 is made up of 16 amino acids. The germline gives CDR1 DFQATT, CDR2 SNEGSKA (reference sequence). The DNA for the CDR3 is TGCAGTGCTAGAACCCTCCTCGACAGTGATAATTCACCCCTCCACTTT. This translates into CSARTLLDSDNSPLHF.

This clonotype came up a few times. CDR3 protein: CASGLVLSGDTQYF. CDR3 coding DNA: TGTGCTAGTGGTTTGGTACTTAGCGGGGATACGCAGTATTTT. The chain is built from TRBV12-5 and TRBJ2-3; TRBD2 aligns across 7 bases. The germline V gene encodes CDR1 LGHNT and CDR2 FRNRAP. After removal of 0 bases from V and 6 bases from J, the junction contained 3 bases not matched to a gene. The length of the CDR3 is 14 residues.

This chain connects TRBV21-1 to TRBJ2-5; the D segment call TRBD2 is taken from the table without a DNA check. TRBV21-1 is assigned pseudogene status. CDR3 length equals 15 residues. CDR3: CASSSPRTAQETQYF. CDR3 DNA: TGTGCCAGCAGCAGCCCTCGGACGGCCCAAGAGACCCAGTACTTC.

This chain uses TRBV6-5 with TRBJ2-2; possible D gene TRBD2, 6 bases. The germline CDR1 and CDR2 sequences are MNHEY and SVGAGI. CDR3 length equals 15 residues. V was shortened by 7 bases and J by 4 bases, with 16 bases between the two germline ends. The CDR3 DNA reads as TGTGCCAGCACTCCCGGACTAACTTCCACCGGGGAGCTGTTTTTT. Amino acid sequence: CASTPGLTSTGELFF.

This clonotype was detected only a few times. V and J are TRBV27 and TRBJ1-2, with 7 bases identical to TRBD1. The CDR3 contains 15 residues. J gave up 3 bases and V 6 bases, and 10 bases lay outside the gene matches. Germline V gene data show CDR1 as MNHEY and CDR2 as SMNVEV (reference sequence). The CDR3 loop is CASSPIEGADYGYTF. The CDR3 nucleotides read TGTGCCAGCAGCCCGATCGAGGGGGCGGACTATGGCTACACCTTC.